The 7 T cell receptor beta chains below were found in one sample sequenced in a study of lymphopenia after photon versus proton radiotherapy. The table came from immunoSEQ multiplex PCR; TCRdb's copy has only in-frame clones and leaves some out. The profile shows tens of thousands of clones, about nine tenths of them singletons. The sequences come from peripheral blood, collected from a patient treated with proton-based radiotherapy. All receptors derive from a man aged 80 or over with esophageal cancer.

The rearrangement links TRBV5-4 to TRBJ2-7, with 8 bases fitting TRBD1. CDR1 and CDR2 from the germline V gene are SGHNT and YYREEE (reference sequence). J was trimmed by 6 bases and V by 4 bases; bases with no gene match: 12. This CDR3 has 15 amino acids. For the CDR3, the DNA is TGTGCCAGCAGCCGTCAGGGGGCGAGGGGGAGCGAGCAGTACTTC. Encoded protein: CASSRQGARGSEQYF.

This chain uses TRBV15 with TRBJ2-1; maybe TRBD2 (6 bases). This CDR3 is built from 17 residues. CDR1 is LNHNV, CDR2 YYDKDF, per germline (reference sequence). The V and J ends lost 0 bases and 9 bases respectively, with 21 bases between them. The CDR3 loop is CATSRDHQGRLASEQFF. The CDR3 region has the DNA TGTGCCACCAGCAGAGATCACCAGGGTAGGCTAGCGAGTGAGCAGTTCTTC.

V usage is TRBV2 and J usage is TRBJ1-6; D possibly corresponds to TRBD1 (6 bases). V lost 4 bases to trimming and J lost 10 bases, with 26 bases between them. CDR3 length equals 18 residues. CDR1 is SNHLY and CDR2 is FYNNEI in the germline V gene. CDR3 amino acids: CASSGDLVLGGRASPLHF. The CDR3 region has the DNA TGTGCCAGCAGTGGTGACCTCGTACTAGGGGGACGGGCGTCACCCCTCCACTTT.

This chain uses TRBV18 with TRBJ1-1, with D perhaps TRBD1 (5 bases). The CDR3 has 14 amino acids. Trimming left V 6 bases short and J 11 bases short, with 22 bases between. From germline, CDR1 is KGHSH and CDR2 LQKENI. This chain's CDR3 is CASSPPNPDEGAFF. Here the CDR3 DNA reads TGTGCCAGCTCCCCTCCCAACCCGGACGAGGGGGCTTTCTTT.

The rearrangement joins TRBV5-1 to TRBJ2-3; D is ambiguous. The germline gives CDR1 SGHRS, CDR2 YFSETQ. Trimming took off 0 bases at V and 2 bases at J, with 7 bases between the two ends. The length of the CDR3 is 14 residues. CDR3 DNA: TGCGCCAGCAGCTTGGGGACCACCACAGATACGCAGTATTTT. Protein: CASSLGTTTDTQYF.

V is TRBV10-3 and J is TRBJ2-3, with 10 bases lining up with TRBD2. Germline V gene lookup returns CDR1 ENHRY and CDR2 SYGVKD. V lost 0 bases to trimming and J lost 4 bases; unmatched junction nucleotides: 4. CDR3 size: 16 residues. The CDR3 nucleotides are TGTGCCATCAGTGAGTCATTAGCGGGAGGCGCAGATACGCAGTATTTT. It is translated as CAISESLAGGADTQYF.

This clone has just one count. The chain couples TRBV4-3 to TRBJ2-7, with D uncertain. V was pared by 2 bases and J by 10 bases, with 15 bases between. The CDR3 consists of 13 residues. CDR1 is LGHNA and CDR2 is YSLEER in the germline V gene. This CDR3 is CASSQSFGGAQYF. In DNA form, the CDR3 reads TGCGCCAGCAGCCAATCTTTTGGCGGAGCTCAGTACTTC.